This TCR beta chain stems from a study of blood T cell repertoires in COVID-19. About the research overall: Samples of COVID-19 (acute and convalescent) were obtained from the United States, Italy and Spain. Sample material is recorded as cDNA or gDNA derived from T cells, B-cell-depleted T cells, or PBMCs.

Sequenced by immunoSEQ multiplex PCR; TCRdb stores in-frame clones only, minus some. The profile covers approximately 140,000 clones, with roughly 81% appearing a single time and 7.5% to 9.5% taken by the ten largest. V dropped 4 bases and J dropped 7; count of bases not matched to a gene: 4. CDR1 is SNHLY and CDR2 is FYNNEI in the germline V gene. This CDR3 has 16 amino acids. The sequence was obtained from a human donor with acute or convalescent COVID-19. The donor label of this sample is uncertain. The sample consisted of peripheral blood. The chain is built from TRBV2 and TRBJ2-2; 15 nucleotides line up with TRBD2. CDR3 residues: CASSGTSGGAGGELFF. Here the CDR3 DNA reads TGTGCCAGCAGTGGGACTAGCGGGGGGGCCGGCGGGGAGCTGTTTTTT.